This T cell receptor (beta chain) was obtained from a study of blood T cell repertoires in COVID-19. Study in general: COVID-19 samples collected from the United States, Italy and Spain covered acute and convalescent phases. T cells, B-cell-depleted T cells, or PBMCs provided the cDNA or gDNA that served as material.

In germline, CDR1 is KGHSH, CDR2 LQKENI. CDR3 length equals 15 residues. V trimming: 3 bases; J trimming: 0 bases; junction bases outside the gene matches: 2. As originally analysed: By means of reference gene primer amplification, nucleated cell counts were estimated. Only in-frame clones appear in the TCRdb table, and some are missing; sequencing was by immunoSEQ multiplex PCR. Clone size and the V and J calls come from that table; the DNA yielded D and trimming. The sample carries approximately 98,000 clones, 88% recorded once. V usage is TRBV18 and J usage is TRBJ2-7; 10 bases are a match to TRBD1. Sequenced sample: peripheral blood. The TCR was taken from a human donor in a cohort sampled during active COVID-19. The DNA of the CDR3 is TGTGCCAGCTCACCGGGACAGGGGATCTCCTACGAGCAGTACTTC. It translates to CASSPGQGISYEQYF.